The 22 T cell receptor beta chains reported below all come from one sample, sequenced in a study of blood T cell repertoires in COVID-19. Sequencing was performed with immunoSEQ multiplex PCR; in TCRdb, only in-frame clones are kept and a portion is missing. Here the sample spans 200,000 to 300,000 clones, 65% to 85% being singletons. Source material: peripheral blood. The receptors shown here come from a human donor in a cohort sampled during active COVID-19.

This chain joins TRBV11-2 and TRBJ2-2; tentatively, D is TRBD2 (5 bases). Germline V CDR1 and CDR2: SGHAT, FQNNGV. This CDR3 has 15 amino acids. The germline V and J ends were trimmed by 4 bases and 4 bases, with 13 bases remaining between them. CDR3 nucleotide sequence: TGTGCCAGCAGCTCCCTAGGCGGGCTCACCGGGGAGCTGTTTTTT. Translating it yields CASSSLGGLTGELFF.

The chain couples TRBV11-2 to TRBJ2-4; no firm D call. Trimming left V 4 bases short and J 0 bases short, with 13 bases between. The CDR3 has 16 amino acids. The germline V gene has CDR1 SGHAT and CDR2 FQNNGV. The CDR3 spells CASSSLRSSAKNIQYF. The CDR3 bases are TGTGCCAGCAGCTCCCTCCGGTCCTCAGCCAAAAACATTCAGTACTTC.

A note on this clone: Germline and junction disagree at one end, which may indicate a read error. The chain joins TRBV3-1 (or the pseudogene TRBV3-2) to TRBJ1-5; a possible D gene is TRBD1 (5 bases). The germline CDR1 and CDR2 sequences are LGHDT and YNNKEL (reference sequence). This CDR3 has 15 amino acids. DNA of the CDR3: TGTGCCAGCAGCCAAGATCAGGGTAGCCATCAGCCCCAGCATTTT. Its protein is CASSQDQGSHQPQHF.

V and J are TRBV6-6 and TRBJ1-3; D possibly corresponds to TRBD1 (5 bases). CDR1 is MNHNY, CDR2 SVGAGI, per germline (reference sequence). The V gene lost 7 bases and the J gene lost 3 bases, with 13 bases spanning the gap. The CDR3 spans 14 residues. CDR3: CASITGLGGNTIYF. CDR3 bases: TGTGCCAGCATAACAGGCCTAGGTGGAAACACCATATATTTT.

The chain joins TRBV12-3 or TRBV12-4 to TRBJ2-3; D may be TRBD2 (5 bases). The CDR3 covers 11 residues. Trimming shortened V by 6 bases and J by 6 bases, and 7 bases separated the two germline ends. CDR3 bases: TGTGCCAGCAGCGGACTGGATACGCAGTATTTT. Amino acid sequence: CASSGLDTQYF.

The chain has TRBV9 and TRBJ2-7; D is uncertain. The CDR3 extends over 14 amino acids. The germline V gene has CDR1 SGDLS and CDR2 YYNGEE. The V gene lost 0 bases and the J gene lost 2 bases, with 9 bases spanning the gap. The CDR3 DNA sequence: TGTGCCAGCAGCGTAGGGCCCCCCACCTACGAGCAGTACTTC. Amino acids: CASSVGPPTYEQYF.

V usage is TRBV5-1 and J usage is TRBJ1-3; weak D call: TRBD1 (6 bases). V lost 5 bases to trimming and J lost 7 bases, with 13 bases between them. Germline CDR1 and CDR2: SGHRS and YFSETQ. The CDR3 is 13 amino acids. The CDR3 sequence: CASSTGQMNTIYF. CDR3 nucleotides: TGCGCCAGCAGTACCGGACAGATGAACACCATATATTTT. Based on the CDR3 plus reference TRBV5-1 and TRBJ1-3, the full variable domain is KAGVTQTPRYLIKTRGQQVTLSCSPISGHRSVSWYQQTPGQGLQFLFEYFSETQRNKGNFPGRFSGRQFSNSRSEMNVSTLELGDSALYLCASSTGQMNTIYFGEGSWLTVV.

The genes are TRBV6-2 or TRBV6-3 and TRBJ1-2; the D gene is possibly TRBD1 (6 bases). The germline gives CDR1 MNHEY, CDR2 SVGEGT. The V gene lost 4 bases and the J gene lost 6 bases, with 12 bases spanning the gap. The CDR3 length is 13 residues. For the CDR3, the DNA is TGTGCCAGCAGTTTCCGGGACACCCATGGCTACACCTTC. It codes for CASSFRDTHGYTF.

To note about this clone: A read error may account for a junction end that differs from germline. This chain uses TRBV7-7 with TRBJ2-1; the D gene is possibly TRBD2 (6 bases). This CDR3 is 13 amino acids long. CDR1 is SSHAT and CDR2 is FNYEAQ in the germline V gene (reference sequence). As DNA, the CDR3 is TGTGCTAGCAGCACCGGTCGGGAGAATGAGCAGTTCTTC. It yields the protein CASSTGRENEQFF. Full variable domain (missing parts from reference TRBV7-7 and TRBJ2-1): GAGVSQSPRYKVTKRGQDVTLRCDPISSHATLYWYQQALGQGPEFLTYFNYEAQPDKSGLPSDRFSAERPEGSISTLTIQRTEQRDSAMYRCASSTGRENEQFFGPGTRLTVL.

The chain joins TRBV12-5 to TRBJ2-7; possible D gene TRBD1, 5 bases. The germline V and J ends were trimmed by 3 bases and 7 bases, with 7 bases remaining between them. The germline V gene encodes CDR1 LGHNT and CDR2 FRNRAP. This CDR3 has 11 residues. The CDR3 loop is CASGLYREQYF. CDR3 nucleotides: TGTGCTAGTGGTTTATACAGGGAGCAGTACTTC.

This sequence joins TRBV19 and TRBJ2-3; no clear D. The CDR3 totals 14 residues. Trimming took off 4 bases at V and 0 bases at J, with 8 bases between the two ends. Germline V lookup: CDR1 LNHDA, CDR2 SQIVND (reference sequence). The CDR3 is CASSNTGSTDTQYF. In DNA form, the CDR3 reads TGTGCCAGTAGTAACACGGGTAGCACAGATACGCAGTATTTT.

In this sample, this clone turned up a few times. The CDR3 DNA reads as TGCGCCAGCAGCTTGGCCCTGGGGGGTAACACTGAAGCTTTCTTT. It specifies CASSLALGGNTEAFF. This chain uses TRBV5-1 with TRBJ1-1; D possibly corresponds to TRBD1 (5 bases). The germline V gene has CDR1 SGHRS and CDR2 YFSETQ. CDR3 size: 15 residues. V shed 0 bases and J shed 2 bases, with 11 bases lying between them.

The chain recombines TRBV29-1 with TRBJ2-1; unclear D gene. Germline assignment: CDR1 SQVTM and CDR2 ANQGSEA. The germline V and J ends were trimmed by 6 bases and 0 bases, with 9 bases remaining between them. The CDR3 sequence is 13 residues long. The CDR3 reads CSVGTSSYNEQFF. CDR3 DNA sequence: TGCAGCGTGGGCACGAGCTCCTACAATGAGCAGTTCTTC.

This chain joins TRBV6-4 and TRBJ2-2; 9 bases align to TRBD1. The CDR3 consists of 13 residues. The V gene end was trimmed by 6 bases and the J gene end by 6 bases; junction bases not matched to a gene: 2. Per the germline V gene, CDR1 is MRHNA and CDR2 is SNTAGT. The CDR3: CASRRTGAGELFF. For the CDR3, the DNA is TGTGCCAGCAGGCGGACAGGGGCCGGGGAGCTGTTTTTT.

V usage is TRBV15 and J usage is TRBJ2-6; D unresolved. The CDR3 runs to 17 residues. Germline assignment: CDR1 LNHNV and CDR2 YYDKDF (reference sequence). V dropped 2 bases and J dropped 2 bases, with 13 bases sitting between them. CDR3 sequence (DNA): TGTGCCACCAGCAGAAAGTCTTTAGTGGCTGGGGCCAACGTCCTGACTTTC. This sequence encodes CATSRKSLVAGANVLTF.

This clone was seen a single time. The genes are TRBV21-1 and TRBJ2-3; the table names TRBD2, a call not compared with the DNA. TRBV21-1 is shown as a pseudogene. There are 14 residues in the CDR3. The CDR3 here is CASSRRILEDTQYF. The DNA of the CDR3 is TGTGCCAGCAGCAGACGAATTCTAGAAGATACGCAGTATTTT.

The CDR3 region is CASSLESRGTDTQYF. The DNA for the CDR3 is TGTGCCAGCAGCTTGGAATCGCGGGGAACAGATACGCAGTATTTT. The chain combines TRBV5-4 with TRBJ2-3; TRBD2 is a possible D gene (6 bases). There are 15 residues in the CDR3. The V end lost 0 bases, the J end lost 3 bases, and 11 bases lay between the germline ends. Per germline, CDR1 SGHNT and CDR2 YYREEE (reference sequence).

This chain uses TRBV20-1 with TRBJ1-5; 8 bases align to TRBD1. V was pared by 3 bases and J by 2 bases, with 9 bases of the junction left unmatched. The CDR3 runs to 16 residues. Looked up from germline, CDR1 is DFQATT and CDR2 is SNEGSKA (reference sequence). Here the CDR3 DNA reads TGCAGTGCTAGTCGGCAGGGGGCTTTTGGCAATCAGCCCCAGCATTTT. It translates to CSASRQGAFGNQPQHF.

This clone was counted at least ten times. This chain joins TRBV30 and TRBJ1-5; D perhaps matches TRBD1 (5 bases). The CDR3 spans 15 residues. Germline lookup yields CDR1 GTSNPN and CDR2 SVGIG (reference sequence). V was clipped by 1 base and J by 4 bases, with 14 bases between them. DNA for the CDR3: TGTGCCTGGAGTGAGGGGTCTATCGGAAATCAGCCCCAGCATTTT. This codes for CAWSEGSIGNQPQHF.

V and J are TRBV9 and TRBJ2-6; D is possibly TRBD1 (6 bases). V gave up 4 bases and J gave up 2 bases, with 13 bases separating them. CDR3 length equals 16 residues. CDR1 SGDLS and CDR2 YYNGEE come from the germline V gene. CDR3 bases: TGTGCCAGCAGCTCCGCATCAGGGGCTGGGGCCAACGTCCTGACTTTC. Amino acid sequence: CASSSASGAGANVLTF.

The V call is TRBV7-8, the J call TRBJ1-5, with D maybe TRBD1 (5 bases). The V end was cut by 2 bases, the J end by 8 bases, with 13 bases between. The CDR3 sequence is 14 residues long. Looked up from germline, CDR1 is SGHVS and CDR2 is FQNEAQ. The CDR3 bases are TGTGCCAGCAGCTTACGCAGGGTGTTTAAGCCCCAGCATTTT. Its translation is CASSLRRVFKPQHF.

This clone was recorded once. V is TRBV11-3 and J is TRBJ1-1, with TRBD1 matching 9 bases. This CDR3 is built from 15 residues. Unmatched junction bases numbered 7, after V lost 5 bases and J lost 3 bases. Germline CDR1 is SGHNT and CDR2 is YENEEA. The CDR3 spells CASSSRTGDDTEAFF. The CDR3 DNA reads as TGTGCCAGCAGCAGCCGGACAGGGGATGACACTGAAGCTTTCTTT.